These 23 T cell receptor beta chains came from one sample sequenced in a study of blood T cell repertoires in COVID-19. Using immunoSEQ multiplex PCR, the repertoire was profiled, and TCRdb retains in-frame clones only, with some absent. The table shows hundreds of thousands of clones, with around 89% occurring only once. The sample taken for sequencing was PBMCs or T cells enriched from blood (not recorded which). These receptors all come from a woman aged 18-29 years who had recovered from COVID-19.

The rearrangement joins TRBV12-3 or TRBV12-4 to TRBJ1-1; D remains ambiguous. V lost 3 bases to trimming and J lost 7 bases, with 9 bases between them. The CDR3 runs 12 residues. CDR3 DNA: TGTGCCAGCAGTTTCGAGGGAGTTGAAGCTTTCTTT. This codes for CASSFEGVEAFF.

Written as DNA, the CDR3 is TGCGCCAGCAGCCAAGAGCGGAACACTGAAGCTTTCTTT. It encodes CASSQERNTEAFF. The J gene is TRBJ1-1, the V gene TRBV4-1; no clear D gene. The CDR3 is 13 amino acids. V was clipped by 0 bases and J by 1 base, with 3 bases between them. Germline CDR1 and CDR2: MGHRA and YSYEKL.

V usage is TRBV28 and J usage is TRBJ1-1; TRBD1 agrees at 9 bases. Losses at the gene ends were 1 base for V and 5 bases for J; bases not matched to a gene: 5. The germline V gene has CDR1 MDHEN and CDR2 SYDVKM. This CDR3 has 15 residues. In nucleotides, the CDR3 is TGTGCCAGCAGTTTATCCGGGACAGGGTGGACTGAAGCTTTCTTT. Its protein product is CASSLSGTGWTEAFF.

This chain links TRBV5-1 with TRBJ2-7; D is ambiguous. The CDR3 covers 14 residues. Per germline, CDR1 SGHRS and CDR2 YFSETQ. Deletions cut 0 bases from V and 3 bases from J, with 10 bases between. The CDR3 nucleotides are TGCGCCAGCAGCTTGGTGTACTCCGACTACGAGCAGTACTTC. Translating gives CASSLVYSDYEQYF.

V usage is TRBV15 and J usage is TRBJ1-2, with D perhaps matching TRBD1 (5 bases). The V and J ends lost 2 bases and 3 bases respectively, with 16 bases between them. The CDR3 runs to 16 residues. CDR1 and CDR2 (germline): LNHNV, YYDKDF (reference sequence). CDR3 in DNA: TGTGCCACCAGCAGACTCAGTTGGGGCGCCGACTATGGCTACACCTTC. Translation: CATSRLSWGADYGYTF.

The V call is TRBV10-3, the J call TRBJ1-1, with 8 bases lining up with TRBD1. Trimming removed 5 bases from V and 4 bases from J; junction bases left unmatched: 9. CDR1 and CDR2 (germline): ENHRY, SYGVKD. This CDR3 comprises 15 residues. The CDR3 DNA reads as TGTGCCATCAGTTCACCGGACAGGGAAGGCACTGAAGCTTTCTTT. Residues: CAISSPDREGTEAFF.

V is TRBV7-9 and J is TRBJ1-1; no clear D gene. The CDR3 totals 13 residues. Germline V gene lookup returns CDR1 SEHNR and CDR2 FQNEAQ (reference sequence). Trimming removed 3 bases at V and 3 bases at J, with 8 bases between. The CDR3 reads CASSLSVYTEAFF. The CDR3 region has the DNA TGTGCCAGCAGCTTGTCGGTATACACTGAAGCTTTCTTT.

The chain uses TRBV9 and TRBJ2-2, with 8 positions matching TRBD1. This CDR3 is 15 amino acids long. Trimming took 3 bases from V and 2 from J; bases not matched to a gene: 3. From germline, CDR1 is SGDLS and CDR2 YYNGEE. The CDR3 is CASSATGGNTGELFF. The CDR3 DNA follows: TGTGCCAGCAGCGCTACAGGGGGAAACACCGGGGAGCTGTTTTTT.

The CDR3 region has the DNA TGTGCCAGTAGTACCCGACAGAATGGCTACACCTTC. The encoded protein is CASSTRQNGYTF. The V gene is TRBV19, the J gene TRBJ1-2; possible D gene TRBD1, 5 bases. CDR1 is LNHDA and CDR2 is SQIVND in the germline V gene (reference sequence). The CDR3 has 12 residues. Trimming left V 4 bases short and J 6 bases short, with 9 bases between.

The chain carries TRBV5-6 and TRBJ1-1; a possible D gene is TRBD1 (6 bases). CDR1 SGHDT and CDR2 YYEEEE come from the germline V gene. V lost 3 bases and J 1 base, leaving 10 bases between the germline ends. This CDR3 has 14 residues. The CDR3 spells CASSSQQGNTEAFF. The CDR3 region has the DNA TGTGCCAGCAGCTCTCAACAGGGGAACACTGAAGCTTTCTTT.

CDR3 region: CASTQGANYGYTF. The CDR3 DNA reads TGTGCCAGCACCCAGGGGGCCAACTATGGCTACACCTTC. This chain joins TRBV2 and TRBJ1-2; TRBD1 matches at 8 bases. The CDR3 contains 13 residues. The trim removed 7 bases at V and 2 bases at J, leaving 3 bases unmatched. Germline CDR1 is SNHLY and CDR2 is FYNNEI.

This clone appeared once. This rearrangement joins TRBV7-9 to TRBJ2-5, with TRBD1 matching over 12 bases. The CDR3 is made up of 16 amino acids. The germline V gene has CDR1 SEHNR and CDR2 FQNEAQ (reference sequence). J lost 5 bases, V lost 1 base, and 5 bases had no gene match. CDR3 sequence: CASSLVGQGAKETQYF. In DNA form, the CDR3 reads TGTGCCAGCAGCTTAGTGGGACAGGGGGCTAAGGAGACCCAGTACTTC.

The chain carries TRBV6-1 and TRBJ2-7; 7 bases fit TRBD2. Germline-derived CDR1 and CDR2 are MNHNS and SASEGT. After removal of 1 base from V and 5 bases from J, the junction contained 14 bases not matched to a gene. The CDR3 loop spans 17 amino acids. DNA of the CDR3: TGTGCCAGCAGTGAAGGGGAGGGGAGGGGAACTACAGACGAGCAGTACTTC. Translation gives CASSEGEGRGTTDEQYF.

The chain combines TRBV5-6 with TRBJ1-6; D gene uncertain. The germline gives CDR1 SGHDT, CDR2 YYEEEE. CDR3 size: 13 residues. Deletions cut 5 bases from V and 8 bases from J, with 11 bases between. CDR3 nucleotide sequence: TGTGCCAGCAGTCAAGAACCAGATTCACCCCTCCACTTT. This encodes CASSQEPDSPLHF.

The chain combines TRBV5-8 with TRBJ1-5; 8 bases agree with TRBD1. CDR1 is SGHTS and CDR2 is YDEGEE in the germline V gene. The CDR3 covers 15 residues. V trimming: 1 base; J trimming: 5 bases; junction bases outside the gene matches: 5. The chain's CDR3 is CASSLRTGRYQPQHF. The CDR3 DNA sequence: TGTGCCAGCAGCTTGCGGACAGGGCGCTATCAGCCCCAGCATTTT.

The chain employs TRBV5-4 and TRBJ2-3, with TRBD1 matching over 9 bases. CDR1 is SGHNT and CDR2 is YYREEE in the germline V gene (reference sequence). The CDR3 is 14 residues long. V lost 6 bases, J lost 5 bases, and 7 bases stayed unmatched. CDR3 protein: CASTSDRGGDTQYF. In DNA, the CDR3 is TGTGCCAGCACCTCGGACAGGGGAGGAGATACGCAGTATTTT.

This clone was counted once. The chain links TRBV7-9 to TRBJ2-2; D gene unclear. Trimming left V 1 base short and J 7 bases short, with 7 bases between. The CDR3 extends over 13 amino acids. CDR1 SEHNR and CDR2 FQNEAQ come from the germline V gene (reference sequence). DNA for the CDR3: TGTGCCAGCAGCTTAGTGAGCAACGGGGAGCTGTTTTTT. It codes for CASSLVSNGELFF.

The CDR3 here is CASRASGGDEQFF. The CDR3 bases are TGCGCCAGCAGGGCTAGCGGGGGGGATGAGCAGTTCTTC. The chain uses TRBV10-1 and TRBJ2-1; 12 positions agree with TRBD2. Germline values: CDR1 WNHNN, CDR2 SYGVQD (reference sequence). The ends lost 6 bases at V and 8 bases at J; junction bases unmatched: 2. CDR3 length: 13 residues.

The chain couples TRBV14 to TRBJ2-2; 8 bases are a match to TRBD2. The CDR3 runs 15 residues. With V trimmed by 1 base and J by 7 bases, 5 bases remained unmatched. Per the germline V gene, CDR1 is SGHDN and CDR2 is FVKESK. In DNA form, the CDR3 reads TGTGCCAGCAGCCAAGCGGGGGGGCTCGGCGGGGAGCTGTTTTTT. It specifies CASSQAGGLGGELFF.

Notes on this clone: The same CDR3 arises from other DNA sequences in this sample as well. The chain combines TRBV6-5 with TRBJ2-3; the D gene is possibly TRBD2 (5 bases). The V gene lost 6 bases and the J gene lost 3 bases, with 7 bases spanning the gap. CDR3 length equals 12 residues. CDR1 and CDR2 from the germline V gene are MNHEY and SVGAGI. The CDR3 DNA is TGTGCCAGCAGCCGGGGTACAGATACGCAGTATTTT. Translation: CASSRGTDTQYF.

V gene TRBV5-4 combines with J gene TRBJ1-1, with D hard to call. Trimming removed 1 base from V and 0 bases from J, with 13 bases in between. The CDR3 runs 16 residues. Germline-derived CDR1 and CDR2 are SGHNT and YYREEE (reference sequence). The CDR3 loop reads CASSLLVGSLNTEAFF. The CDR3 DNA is TGTGCCAGCAGCTTGCTCGTCGGGAGTCTGAACACTGAAGCTTTCTTT.

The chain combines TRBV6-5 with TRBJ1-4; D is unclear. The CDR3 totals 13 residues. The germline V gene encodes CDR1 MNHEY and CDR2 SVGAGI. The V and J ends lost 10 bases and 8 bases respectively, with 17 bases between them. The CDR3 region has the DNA TGTGCCACGGCCCGGAGAGGATGGGAAAAACTGTTTTTT. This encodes CATARRGWEKLFF.

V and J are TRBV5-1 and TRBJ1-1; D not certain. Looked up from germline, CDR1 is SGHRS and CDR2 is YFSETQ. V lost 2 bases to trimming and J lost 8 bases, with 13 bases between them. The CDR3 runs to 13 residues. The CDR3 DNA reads TGCGCCAGCAGCTTCTTGACCGCGGGGGAAGCTTTCTTT. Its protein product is CASSFLTAGEAFF.